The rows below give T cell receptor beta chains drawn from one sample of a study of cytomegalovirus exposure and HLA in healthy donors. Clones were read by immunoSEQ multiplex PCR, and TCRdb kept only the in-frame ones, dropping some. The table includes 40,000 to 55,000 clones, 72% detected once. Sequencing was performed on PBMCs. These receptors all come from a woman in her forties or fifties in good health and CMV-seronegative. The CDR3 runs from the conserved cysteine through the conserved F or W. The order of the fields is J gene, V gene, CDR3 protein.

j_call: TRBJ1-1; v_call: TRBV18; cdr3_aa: CASSPGGMNTEAFF
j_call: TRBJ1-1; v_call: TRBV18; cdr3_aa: CASSPNSGRGNTEAFF
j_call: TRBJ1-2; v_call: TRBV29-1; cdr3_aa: CSVEDRAQGSGYTF
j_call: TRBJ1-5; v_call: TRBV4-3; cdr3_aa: CASSQDWPGSHQPQHF
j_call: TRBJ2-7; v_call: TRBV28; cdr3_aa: CASVGAGEGTPSYEQYF
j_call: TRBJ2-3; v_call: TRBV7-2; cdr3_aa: CASSAQGFTDTQYF
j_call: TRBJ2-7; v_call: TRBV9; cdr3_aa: CASSSLRLPASYEQYF
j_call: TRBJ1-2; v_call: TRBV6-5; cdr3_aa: CASSSPYGYTF
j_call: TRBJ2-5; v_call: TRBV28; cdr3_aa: CASSLLDREREKTQYF
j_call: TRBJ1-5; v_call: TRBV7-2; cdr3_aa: CASSLVGGNEARPQHF
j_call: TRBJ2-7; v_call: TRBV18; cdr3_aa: CASSSRDEQYF
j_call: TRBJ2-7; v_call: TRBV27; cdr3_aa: CASSLLQGVPNEQYF
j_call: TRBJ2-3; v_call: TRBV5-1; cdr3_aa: CASSLGTSDPWDTQYF
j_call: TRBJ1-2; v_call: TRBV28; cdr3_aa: CASSSPDTVSTLYGYTF
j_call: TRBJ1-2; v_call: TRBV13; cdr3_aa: CASSPGQLYGYTF